This T cell receptor (beta chain) was sequenced in a study of response to subunit inactivated influenza vaccine. TCRdb re-called the RT-PCR reads with MiXCR, one entry per CDR3 protein. The sample holds about 500,000 distinct CDR3 sequences; about 15% are singletons and the top ten take 2.5% to 3.5%. This CDR3 spans 16 amino acids. V was pared by 7 bases and J by 0 bases, with 19 bases between. The germline V gene encodes CDR1 SNHLY and CDR2 FYNNEI. Study results and caveats: With each seasonal influenza vaccination, the authors suggested, few new T cells are recruited.

This clonotype was seen only a few times. The antigen is undetermined. This sample comprised CD4+ T cells sorted from PBMCs, obtained less than 30 months after vaccination. The rearrangement joins TRBV2 to TRBJ2-7, with TRBD1 as a possible D gene (5 bases). The source of this sequence is a man in his fifties or sixties who received an inactivated influenza vaccine. CDR3 nucleotide sequence: TGTGCCAGCAAACACAATGGGGTCACAGGCTCCTACGAGCAGTACTTC. Its protein product is CASKHNGVTGSYEQYF.